This TCR beta chain was obtained from a study of identical twins. TCRdb analysed the 5' RACE reads with MiXCR anew, one entry per CDR3 protein. The sample consists of about 690,000 distinct CDR3 sequences, 6.1% of them appearing once. The CDR3 is made up of 16 amino acids. Per the germline V gene, CDR1 is MNHEY and CDR2 is SVGEGT. V lost 6 bases, J lost 1 base, and 15 bases lay in between. There are many counts of this clonotype. The sequence was collected from a man between 18 and 29 years old in good health. The specimen was naive T cells sorted from blood. The J gene is TRBJ2-2, the V gene TRBV6-2 or TRBV6-3, with D possibly called TRBD1 or TRBD2 (6 bases each). CDR3 region: CASRIAARGNTGELFF. The CDR3, as DNA: TGTGCCAGCAGAATAGCGGCCAGGGGGAACACCGGGGAGCTGTTTTTT.